The table lists the clone carrying this T cell receptor (beta chain) with a few counts. This sample was included in a study of blood T cell repertoires in COVID-19. As for the study in general: Both acute and convalescent COVID-19 samples were obtained from the United States, Italy and Spain. PBMCs, B-cell-depleted T cells, or T cells provided the cDNA or gDNA that made up the material.

Under the authors' procedure: Estimation of nucleated cell counts was performed using reference gene primer amplification. Some clones are missing from TCRdb's copy, which holds only in-frame ones; the method was immunoSEQ multiplex PCR. V and J calls and clone size come straight from that table; D and trimming were deduced from the DNA. The repertoire holds 70,000 to 90,000 clones, about 78% seen once, with 15% to 20% in the top ten. The receptor comes from a human donor in a cohort sampled during active COVID-19. Specimen: peripheral blood.

CDR3: CSVGDLAGDGYNEQFF. CDR3 sequence (DNA): TGCAGCGTCGGCGATCTAGCGGGAGATGGCTACAATGAGCAGTTCTTC. V usage is TRBV29-1 and J usage is TRBJ2-1; 10 bases match TRBD2. CDR1 is SQVTM, CDR2 ANQGSEA, per germline. The CDR3 sequence is 16 residues long. V shed 6 bases, J shed 3 bases, and the junction held 11 bases outside the gene matches.